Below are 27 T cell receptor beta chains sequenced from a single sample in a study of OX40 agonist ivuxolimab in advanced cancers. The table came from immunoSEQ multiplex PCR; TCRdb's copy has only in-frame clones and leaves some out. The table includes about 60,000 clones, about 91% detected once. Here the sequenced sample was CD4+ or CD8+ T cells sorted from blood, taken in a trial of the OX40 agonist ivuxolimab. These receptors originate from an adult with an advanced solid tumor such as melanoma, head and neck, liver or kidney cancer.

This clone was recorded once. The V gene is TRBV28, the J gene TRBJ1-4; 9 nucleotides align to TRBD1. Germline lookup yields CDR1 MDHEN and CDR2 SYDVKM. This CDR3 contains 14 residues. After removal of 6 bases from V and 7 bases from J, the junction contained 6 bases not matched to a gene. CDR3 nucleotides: TGTGCCAGCAGCCGGACAGGGGCAACTGAAAAACTGTTTTTT. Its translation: CASSRTGATEKLFF.

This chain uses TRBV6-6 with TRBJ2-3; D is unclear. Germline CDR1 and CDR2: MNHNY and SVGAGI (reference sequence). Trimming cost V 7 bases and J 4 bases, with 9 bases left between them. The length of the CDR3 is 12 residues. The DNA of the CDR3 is TGTGCCAGCAAAGGAAGTCCAGATACGCAGTATTTT. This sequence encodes CASKGSPDTQYF.

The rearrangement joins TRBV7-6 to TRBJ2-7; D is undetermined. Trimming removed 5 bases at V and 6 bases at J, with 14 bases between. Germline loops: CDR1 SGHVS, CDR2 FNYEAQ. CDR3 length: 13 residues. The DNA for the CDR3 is TGTGCCAGCAGCCCCCCGGAGACCCGCGAGCAGTACTTC. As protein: CASSPPETREQYF.

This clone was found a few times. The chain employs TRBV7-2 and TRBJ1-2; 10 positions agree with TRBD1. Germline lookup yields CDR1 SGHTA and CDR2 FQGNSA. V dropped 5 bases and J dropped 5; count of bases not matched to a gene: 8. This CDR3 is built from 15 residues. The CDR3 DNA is TGTGCCAGCAGCCGAGCTCCGGGACAGGGGTATGGCTACACCTTC. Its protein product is CASSRAPGQGYGYTF.

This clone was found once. Here the CDR3 reads CASSFGAVGAYEQYF. The CDR3 bases are TGTGCCAGCAGCTTCGGGGCGGTAGGGGCCTACGAGCAGTACTTC. The chain uses TRBV5-4 and TRBJ2-7; TRBD1 or TRBD2 may be the D gene (5 bases each). V lost 2 bases to trimming and J lost 2 bases, with 14 bases between them. The CDR3 extends over 15 amino acids. Germline loops: CDR1 SGHNT, CDR2 YYREEE (reference sequence).

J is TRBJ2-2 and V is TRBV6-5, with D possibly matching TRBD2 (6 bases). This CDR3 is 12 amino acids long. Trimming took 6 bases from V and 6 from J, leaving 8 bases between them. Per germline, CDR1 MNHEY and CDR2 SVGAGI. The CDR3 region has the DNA TGTGCCAGCAGACCGGGGGCCGGGGAGCTGTTTTTT. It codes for CASRPGAGELFF.

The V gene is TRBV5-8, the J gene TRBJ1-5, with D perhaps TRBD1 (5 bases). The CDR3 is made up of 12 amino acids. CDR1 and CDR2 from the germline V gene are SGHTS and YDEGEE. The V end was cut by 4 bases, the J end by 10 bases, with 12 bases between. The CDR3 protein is CASSHQGSPQHF. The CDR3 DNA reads TGTGCCAGCAGCCACCAGGGCTCTCCCCAGCATTTT.

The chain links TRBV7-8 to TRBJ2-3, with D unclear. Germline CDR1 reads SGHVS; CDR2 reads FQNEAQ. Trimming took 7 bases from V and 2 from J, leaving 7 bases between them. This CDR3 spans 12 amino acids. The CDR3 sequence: CASTQATDTQYF. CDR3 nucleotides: TGTGCCAGCACCCAGGCCACAGATACGCAGTATTTT.

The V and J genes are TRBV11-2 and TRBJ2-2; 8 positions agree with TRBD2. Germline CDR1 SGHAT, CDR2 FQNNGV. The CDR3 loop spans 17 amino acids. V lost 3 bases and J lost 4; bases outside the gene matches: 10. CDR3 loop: CASSLTGGPFSTGELFF. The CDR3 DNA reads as TGTGCCAGCAGCTTGACGGGAGGGCCCTTTTCCACCGGGGAGCTGTTTTTT.

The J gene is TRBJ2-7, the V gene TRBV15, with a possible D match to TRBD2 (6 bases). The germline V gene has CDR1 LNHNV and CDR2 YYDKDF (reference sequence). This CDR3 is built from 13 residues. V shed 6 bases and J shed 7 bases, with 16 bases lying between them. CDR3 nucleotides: TGTGCCACCAGGCCGACGGGAGTTCGGGAGCAGTACTTC. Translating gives CATRPTGVREQYF. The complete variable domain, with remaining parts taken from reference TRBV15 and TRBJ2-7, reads DAMVIQNPRYQVTQFGKPVTLSCSQTLNHNVMYWYQQKSSQAPKLLFHYYDKDFNNEADTPDNFQSRRPNTSFCFLDIRSPGLGDTAMYLCATRPTGVREQYFGPGTRLTVT.

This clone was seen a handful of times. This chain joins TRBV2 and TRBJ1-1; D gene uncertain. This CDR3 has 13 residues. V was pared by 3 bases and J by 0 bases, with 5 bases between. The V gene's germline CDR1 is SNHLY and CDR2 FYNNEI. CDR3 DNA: TGTGCCAGCAGTGATGACTTGAACACTGAAGCTTTCTTT. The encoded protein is CASSDDLNTEAFF. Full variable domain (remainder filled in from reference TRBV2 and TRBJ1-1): EPEVTQTPSHQVTQMGQEVILRCVPISNHLYFYWYRQILGQKVEFLVSFYNNEISEKSEIFDDQFSVERPDGSNFTLKIRSTKLEDSAMYFCASSDDLNTEAFFGQGTRLTVV.

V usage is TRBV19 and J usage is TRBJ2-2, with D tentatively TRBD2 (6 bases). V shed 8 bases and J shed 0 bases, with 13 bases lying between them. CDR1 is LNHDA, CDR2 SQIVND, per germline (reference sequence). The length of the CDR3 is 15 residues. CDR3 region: CASSRGSSNTGELFF. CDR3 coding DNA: TGTGCCAGTTCTCGGGGGTCCTCGAACACCGGGGAGCTGTTTTTT.

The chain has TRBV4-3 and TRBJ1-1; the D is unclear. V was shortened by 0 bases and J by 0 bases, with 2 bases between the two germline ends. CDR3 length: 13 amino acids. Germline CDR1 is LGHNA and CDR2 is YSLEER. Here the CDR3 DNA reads TGCGCCAGCAGCCAAGACTTGAACACTGAAGCTTTCTTT. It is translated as CASSQDLNTEAFF.

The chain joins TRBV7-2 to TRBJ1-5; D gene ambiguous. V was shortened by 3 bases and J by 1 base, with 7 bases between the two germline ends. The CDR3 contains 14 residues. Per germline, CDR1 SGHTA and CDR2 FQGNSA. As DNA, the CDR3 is TGTGCCAGCAGCTTCCCCGGGAGCAATCAGCCCCAGCATTTT. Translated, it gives CASSFPGSNQPQHF.

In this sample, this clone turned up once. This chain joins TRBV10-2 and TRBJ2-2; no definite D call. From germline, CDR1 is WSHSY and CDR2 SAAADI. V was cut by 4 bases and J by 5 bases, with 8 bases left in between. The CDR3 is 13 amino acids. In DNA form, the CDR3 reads TGCGCCAGCAGTGTGGGGTGGACCGGGGAGCTGTTTTTT. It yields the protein CASSVGWTGELFF.

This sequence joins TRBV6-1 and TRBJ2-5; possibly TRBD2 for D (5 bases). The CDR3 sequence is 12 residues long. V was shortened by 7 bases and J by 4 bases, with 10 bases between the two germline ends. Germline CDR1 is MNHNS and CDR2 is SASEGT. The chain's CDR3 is CASTRTGETQYF. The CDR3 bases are TGTGCCAGCACCCGGACTGGAGAGACCCAGTACTTC.

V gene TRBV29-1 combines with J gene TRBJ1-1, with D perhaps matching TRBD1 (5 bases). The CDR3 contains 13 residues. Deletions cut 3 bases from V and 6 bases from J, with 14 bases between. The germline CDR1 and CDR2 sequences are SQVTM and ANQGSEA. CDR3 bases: TGCAGCGTTGAGATGCGGGGGGAGGCTGAAGCTTTCTTT. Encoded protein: CSVEMRGEAEAFF.

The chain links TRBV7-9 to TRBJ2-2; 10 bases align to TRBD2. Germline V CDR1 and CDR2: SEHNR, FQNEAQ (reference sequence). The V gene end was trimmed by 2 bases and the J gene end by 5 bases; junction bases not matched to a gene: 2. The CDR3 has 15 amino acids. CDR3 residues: CASSLKREGTGELFF. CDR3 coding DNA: TGTGCCAGCAGCTTAAAGCGGGAGGGGACCGGGGAGCTGTTTTTT.

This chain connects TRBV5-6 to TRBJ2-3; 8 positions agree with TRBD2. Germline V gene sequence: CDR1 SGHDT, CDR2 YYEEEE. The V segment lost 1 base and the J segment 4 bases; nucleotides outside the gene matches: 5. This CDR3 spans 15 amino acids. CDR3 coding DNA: TGTGCCAGCAGCTTGAACGGGAGGGCCGCAGATACGCAGTATTTT. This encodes CASSLNGRAADTQYF.

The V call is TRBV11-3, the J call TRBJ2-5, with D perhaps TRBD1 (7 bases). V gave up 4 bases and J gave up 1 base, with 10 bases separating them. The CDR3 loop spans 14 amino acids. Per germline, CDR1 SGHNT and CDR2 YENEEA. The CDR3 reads CASSSQGGQETQYF. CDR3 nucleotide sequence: TGTGCCAGCAGCTCCCAGGGGGGCCAAGAGACCCAGTACTTC.

This CDR3 reads CASSLTGTSGRVYF. The CDR3 coding sequence is TGTGCCAGTAGTTTGACCGGGACTAGCGGGAGAGTATACTTC. V and J are TRBV19 and TRBJ2-7; TRBD2 matches at 14 bases. CDR1 and CDR2 from the germline V gene are LNHDA and SQIVND (reference sequence). J was trimmed by 13 bases and V by 5 bases; bases with no gene match: 10. CDR3 length equals 14 residues. The full variable domain, its missing parts supplied by reference TRBV19 and TRBJ2-7, is DGGITQSPKYLFRKEGQNVTLSCEQNLNHDAMYWYRQDPGQGLRLIYYSQIVNDFQKGDIAEGYSVSREKKESFPLTVTSAQKNPTAFYLCASSLTGTSGRVYFGPGTRLTVT.

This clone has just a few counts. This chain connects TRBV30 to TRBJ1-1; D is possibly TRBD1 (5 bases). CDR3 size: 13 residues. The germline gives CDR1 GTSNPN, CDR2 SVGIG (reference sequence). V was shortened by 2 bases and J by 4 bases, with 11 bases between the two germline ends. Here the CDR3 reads CAWSTQGGTEAFF. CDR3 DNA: TGTGCCTGGAGTACTCAGGGAGGCACTGAAGCTTTCTTT.

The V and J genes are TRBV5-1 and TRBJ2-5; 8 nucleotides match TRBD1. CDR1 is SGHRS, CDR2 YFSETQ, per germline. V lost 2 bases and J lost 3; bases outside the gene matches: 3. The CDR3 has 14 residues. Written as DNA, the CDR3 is TGCGCCAGCAGCTTAGGACAGGGAGAAGAGACCCAGTACTTC. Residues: CASSLGQGEETQYF.

The CDR3 region has the DNA TGTGCCAGCAGCCCGAATTGGGGGGGAATTCAGCCCCAGCATTTT. Translating it yields CASSPNWGGIQPQHF. The genes are TRBV4-2 and TRBJ1-5, with D maybe TRBD1 (5 bases). V lost 4 bases to trimming and J lost 6 bases, with 16 bases between them. The CDR3 sequence is 15 residues long. CDR1 LGHNA and CDR2 YNFKEQ come from the germline V gene.

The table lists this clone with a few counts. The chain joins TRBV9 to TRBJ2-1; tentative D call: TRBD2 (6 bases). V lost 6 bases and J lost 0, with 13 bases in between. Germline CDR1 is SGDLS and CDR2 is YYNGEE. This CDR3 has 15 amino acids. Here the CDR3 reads CASNTDGSSYNEQFF. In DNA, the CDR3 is TGTGCCAGCAACACTGACGGGAGCTCCTACAATGAGCAGTTCTTC.

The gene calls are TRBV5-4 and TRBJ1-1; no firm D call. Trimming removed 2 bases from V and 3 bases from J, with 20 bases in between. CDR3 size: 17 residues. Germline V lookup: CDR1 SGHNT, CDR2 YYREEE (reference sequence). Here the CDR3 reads CASSFPARNGVDTEAFF. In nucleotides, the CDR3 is TGTGCCAGCAGCTTCCCGGCCAGAAATGGGGTGGACACTGAAGCTTTCTTT. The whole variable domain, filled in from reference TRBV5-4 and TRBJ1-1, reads ETGVTQSPTHLIKTRGQQVTLRCSSQSGHNTVSWYQQALGQGPQFIFQYYREEENGRGNFPPRFSGLQFPNYSSELNVNALELDDSALYLCASSFPARNGVDTEAFFGQGTRLTVV.

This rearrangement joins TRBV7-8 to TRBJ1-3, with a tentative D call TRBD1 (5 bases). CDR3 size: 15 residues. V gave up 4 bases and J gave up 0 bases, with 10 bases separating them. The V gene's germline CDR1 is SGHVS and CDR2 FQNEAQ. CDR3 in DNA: TGTGCCAGCAGCTCCAGACAGAGCTCTGGAAACACCATATATTTT. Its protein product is CASSSRQSSGNTIYF.